The next 4 T cell receptor beta chains were all read from a single sample in a study of cytomegalovirus exposure and HLA in healthy donors. 13 Jbeta primers and 60 Vbeta primers were used for the PCR. This table comes from immunoSEQ multiplex PCR, and its TCRdb copy is limited to in-frame clones, with some not included. This sample carries 75,000 to 100,000 clones, roughly 77% of them seen once, and the ten largest clones take about 7.3%. Sample: PBMCs. These receptor sequences come from a man aged 30 to 39 in good health and CMV-seronegative.

V usage is TRBV25-1 and J usage is TRBJ1-1; 10 bases map to TRBD1. The V and J ends lost 4 bases and 5 bases, in that order; junction bases with no gene match: 7. The length of the CDR3 is 15 residues. Per germline, CDR1 MGHDK and CDR2 SYGVNS. CDR3 sequence reads: CASSGVGTGETEAFF. As DNA, the CDR3 is TGTGCCAGCAGTGGGGTAGGGACAGGGGAAACTGAAGCTTTCTTT.

The rearrangement uses TRBV10-2 and TRBJ2-1; D is perhaps TRBD2 (6 bases). The germline CDR1 and CDR2 sequences are WSHSY and SAAADI. V shed 7 bases and J shed 12 bases, with 16 bases lying between them. CDR3 length: 12 residues. The CDR3 loop reads CASKVAEGGQFF. The CDR3 DNA follows: TGCGCCAGCAAGGTAGCGGAAGGAGGGCAGTTCTTC.

The rearrangement links TRBV11-3 to TRBJ2-1; the D gene is possibly TRBD1 (6 bases). The CDR3 totals 14 residues. Trimming removed 4 bases from V and 2 bases from J, with 9 bases in between. The germline gives CDR1 SGHNT, CDR2 YENEEA. The CDR3 DNA follows: TGTGCCAGCAGCTCCCAGGGGCCCTACAATGAGCAGTTCTTC. Its protein product is CASSSQGPYNEQFF.

The chain's CDR3 is CASSLAGGHNSPLHF. The CDR3 DNA reads TGTGCCAGCAGCTTAGCAGGGGGACATAATTCACCCCTCCACTTT. V usage is TRBV7-9 and J usage is TRBJ1-6; maybe TRBD1 (6 bases). V gave up 0 bases and J gave up 5 bases, with 8 bases separating them. CDR1 and CDR2 (germline): SEHNR, FQNEAQ (reference sequence). The CDR3 length is 15 residues.